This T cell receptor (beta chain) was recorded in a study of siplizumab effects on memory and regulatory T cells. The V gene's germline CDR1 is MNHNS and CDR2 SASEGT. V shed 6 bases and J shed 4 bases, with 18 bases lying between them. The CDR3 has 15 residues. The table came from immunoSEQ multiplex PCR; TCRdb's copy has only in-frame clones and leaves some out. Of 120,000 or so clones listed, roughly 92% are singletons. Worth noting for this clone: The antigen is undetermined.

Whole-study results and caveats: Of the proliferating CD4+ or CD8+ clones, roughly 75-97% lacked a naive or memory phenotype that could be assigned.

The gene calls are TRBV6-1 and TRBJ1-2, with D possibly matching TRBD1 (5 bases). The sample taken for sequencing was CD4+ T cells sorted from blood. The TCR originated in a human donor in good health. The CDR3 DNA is TGTGCCAGCAGCCACGAGATCCAGGGAAGCTATGGCTACACCTTC. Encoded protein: CASSHEIQGSYGYTF.